The rows below give T cell receptor beta chains drawn from one sample of a study of OX40 agonist ivuxolimab in advanced cancers. Assay: immunoSEQ multiplex PCR; the TCRdb copy retains only in-frame clones and omits some. The sample lists 90,000 or so clones; around 87% were seen once. Sequencing used CD4+ or CD8+ T cells sorted from blood, obtained in a trial of the OX40 agonist ivuxolimab. The receptor source for this set is an adult with an advanced solid tumor such as melanoma, head and neck, liver or kidney cancer. Both conserved end residues are part of each CDR3. The D gene is left open where the match is weak. Size is stated for part of the rows, as once, few or many counts, or as a class when the clone is expanded.

.	.	TRBV11-3	TRBJ1-4	CASSLDPTTEKLFF	TGTGCCAGCAGCTTAGATCCCACAACCGAAAAACTGTTTTTT
.	.	TRBV11-2	TRBJ2-3	CASSLAWASGTDTQYF	TGTGCCAGCAGCTTAGCTTGGGCTAGCGGCACAGATACGCAGTATTTT
.	.	TRBV28	TRBJ1-5	CASSSLRRGFNQPQHF	TGTGCCAGCAGTTCCCTTCGAAGGGGGTTTAATCAGCCCCAGCATTTT
TRBD2	few	TRBV5-3	TRBJ2-3	CARSSERGATDTQYF	TGTGCCAGAAGCTCAGAGCGGGGAGCTACAGATACGCAGTATTTT
.	once	TRBV9	TRBJ2-3	CASSFPGTDTQYF	TGTGCCAGCAGCTTCCCGGGCACAGATACGCAGTATTTT
TRBD2	.	TRBV6-5	TRBJ2-5	CASIPLAGNQETQYF	TGTGCCAGCATCCCACTAGCGGGCAACCAAGAGACCCAGTACTTC
TRBD2	.	TRBV28	TRBJ2-3	CASSSLAGVTDTQYF	TGTGCCAGCAGTTCACTAGCGGGAGTAACAGATACGCAGTATTTT
TRBD1	.	TRBV19	TRBJ1-1	CASSQGAGQGNTEAFF	TGTGCCAGTAGTCAGGGGGCGGGACAGGGGAACACTGAAGCTTTCTTT
.	few	TRBV5-6	TRBJ1-3	CASSLLAGASGNTIYF	TGTGCCAGCAGCTTGCTGGCAGGAGCCTCTGGAAACACCATATATTTT
.	.	TRBV19	TRBJ2-4	CASSIAGSFDIQYF	TGTGCCAGTAGTATAGCCGGGAGTTTTGACATTCAGTACTTC
.	.	TRBV5-1	TRBJ2-5	CASSLTGVETQYF	TGCGCCAGCAGCTTGACGGGGGTTGAGACCCAGTACTTC
TRBD2	.	TRBV11-3	TRBJ2-1	CASSHPTSGRSEQFF	TGTGCCAGCAGCCACCCGACTAGCGGGAGGAGTGAGCAGTTCTTC
.	.	TRBV29-1	TRBJ1-1	CSVDGVPTEAFF	TGCAGCGTTGATGGGGTACCCACTGAAGCTTTCTTT
.	.	TRBV2	TRBJ2-7	CASSDIPGVGEQYF	TGTGCCAGCAGTGATATTCCGGGGGTCGGGGAGCAGTACTTC
.	.	TRBV5-6	TRBJ2-7	CASSLGGKYEQYF	TGTGCCAGCAGCTTGGGGGGGAAGTACGAGCAGTACTTC
.	.	TRBV4-1	TRBJ1-1	CASSHPGHSNTEAFF	TGCGCCAGCAGCCACCCGGGACACTCGAACACTGAAGCTTTCTTT
.	.	TRBV29-1	TRBJ2-7	CSVGIWSIDSYEQYF	TGCAGCGTTGGTATTTGGAGCATTGACTCCTACGAGCAGTACTTC
.	.	TRBV15	TRBJ2-3	CATSRDLAADTQYF	TGTGCCACCAGCAGAGATCTGGCGGCAGATACGCAGTATTTT
TRBD1	.	TRBV28	TRBJ1-1	CASSFQGARTEAFF	TGTGCCAGCAGTTTCCAGGGGGCGCGGACTGAAGCTTTCTTT
.	once	TRBV7-9	TRBJ2-7	CASSLGSYEQYF	TGTGCCAGCAGCTTGGGATCCTACGAGCAGTACTTC
.	.	TRBV5-1	TRBJ2-5	CASSFERQETQYF	TGCGCCAGCAGCTTCGAAAGGCAAGAGACCCAGTACTTC
.	.	TRBV20-1	TRBJ2-1	CSASIANEQFF	TGCAGTGCTAGCATTGCCAATGAGCAGTTCTTC
TRBD1	.	TRBV5-1	TRBJ1-5	CASSVGTGSSQPQHF	TGCGCCAGCAGCGTGGGGACAGGTTCGAGTCAGCCCCAGCATTTT
.	.	TRBV5-8	TRBJ1-1	CASSLAYRTNIEAFF	TGTGCCAGCAGCTTGGCCTATAGGACAAATATTGAAGCTTTCTTT
.	.	TRBV6-6	TRBJ1-2	CACRRSGQSYGYTF	TGTGCCTGTCGCCGGTCCGGACAGTCCTATGGCTACACCTTC
.	.	TRBV2	TRBJ1-4	CASTRDGSTNEKLFF	TGTGCCAGCACCCGGGACGGCTCAACTAATGAAAAACTGTTTTTT
TRBD2	.	TRBV6-4	TRBJ2-2	CASSLLAGANTGELFF	TGTGCCAGCAGCTTACTAGCGGGAGCGAACACCGGGGAGCTGTTTTTT
.	.	TRBV10-3	TRBJ1-5	CAISESWNQPQHF	TGTGCCATCAGTGAGTCTTGGAATCAGCCCCAGCATTTT
.	.	TRBV6-1	TRBJ2-2	CASSVTDLNTGELFF	TGTGCCAGCAGTGTAACAGACCTGAACACCGGGGAGCTGTTTTTT
.	.	TRBV5-6	TRBJ2-7	CASSEFGSPDEQYF	TGTGCCAGCAGCGAGTTCGGGAGCCCAGACGAGCAGTACTTC
.	.	TRBV11-3	TRBJ1-1	CASSKDTGLGTEAFF	TGTGCCAGCAGCAAAGATACAGGGCTGGGCACTGAAGCTTTCTTT
.	.	TRBV27	TRBJ2-1	CASSLISGDSYNEQFF	TGTGCCAGCAGTTTAATATCAGGGGACTCCTACAATGAGCAGTTCTTC